This TCR beta chain was found in a study of regulatory T cells in long-lasting Graves disease. As for the study in general: A definition of persistent Graves' disease required over 5 years of antithyroid drugs plus positive TSH receptor antibodies. Overall study results and limits: What was studied was peripheral blood only, and not thyroid tissue. Under persistent disease, TRBV28, TRBJ1-2 and TRBJ2-5 were used preferentially. Those with persistent disease had in common more public clonotypes (about 3,000) than new patients (about 900).

The V gene end was trimmed by 6 bases and the J gene end by 3 bases; junction bases not matched to a gene: 17. The CDR3 totals 17 residues. Per the germline V gene, CDR1 is MDHEN and CDR2 is SYDVKM. Construction of the TCR beta libraries employed iRepertoire HTBI primers in conjunction with Arm-PCR of CDR3 regions. MiXCR was run by TCRdb on the multiplex PCR reads, yielding one entry per CDR3 protein. The sample consists of approximately 440,000 distinct CDR3 sequences, 23% of them appearing once. This clonotype was recorded at least ten times. Its antigen is as yet unknown. Time point of the sample: persistent/refractory GD, antithyroid drugs over 5 years with positive TRAb. Extracted PBMC RNA gave rise to the TCR library.

The receptor was isolated from a female donor with Graves disease. The sequencing here drew on peripheral blood mononuclear cells (PBMCs), taken when the disease was refractory, from a patient treated with antithyroid drugs. This rearrangement joins TRBV28 to TRBJ2-7, with 7 bases aligning to TRBD1. CDR3 loop: CASSSKPDWDRNYEQYF. CDR3 nucleotides: TGTGCCAGCAGCTCGAAACCCGATTGGGACAGAAACTACGAGCAGTACTTC.